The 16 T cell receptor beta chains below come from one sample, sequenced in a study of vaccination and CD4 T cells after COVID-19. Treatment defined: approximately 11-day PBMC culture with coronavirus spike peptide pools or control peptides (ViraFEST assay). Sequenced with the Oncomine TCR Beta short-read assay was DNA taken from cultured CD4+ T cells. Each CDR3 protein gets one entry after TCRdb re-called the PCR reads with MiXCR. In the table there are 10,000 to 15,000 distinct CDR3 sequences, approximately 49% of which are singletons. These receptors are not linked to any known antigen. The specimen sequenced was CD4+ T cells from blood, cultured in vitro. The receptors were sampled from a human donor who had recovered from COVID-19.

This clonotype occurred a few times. The chain's CDR3 is CASSPLRENYGYTF. CDR3 DNA sequence: TGTGCCAGTAGTCCACTCAGGGAAAACTATGGCTACACCTTC. The chain carries TRBV19 and TRBJ1-2, with a weak D call TRBD1 (5 bases). This CDR3 has 14 amino acids. The germline V gene has CDR1 LNHDA and CDR2 SQIVND (reference sequence). Between the trimmed V and J ends, which lost 5 bases and 2 bases, there was a span of 12 bases.

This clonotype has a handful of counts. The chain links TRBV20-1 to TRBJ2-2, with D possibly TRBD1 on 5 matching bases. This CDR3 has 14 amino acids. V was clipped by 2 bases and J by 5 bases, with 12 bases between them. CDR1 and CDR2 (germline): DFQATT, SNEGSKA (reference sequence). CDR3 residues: CSARHRGRTGELFF. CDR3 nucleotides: TGCAGTGCTAGACATAGGGGCCGGACCGGGGAGCTGTTTTTT.

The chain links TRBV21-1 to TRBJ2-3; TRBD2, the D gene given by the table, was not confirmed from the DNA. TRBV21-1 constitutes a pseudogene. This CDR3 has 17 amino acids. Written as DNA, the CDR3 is TGTGCCAGCAGTATCACTAGCGGGGGAAGTAGCACAGATACGCAGTATTTT. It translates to CASSITSGGSSTDTQYF.

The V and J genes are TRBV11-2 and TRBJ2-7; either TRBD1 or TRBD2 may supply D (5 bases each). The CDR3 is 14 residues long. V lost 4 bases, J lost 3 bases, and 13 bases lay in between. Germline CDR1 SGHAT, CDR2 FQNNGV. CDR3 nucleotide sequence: TGTGCCAGCAGCTCACTAGGGGCCGTCTACGAGCAGTACTTC. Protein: CASSSLGAVYEQYF.

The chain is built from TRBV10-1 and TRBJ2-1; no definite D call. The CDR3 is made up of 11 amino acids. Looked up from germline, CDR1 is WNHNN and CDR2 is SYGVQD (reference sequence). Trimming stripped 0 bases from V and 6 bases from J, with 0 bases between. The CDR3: CASSESNEQFF. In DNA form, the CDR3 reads TGCGCCAGCAGTGAGTCCAATGAGCAGTTCTTC.

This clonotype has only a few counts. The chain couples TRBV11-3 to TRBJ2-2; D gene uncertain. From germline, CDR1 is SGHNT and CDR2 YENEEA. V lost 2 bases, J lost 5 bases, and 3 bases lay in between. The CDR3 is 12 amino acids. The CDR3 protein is CASSLRTGELFF. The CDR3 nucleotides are TGTGCCAGCAGCTTAAGGACCGGGGAGCTGTTTTTT. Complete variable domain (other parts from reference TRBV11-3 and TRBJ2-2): EAGVVQSPRYKIIEKKQPVAFWCNPISGHNTLYWYLQNLGQGPELLIRYENEEAVDDSQLPKDRFSAERLKGVDSTLKIQPAELGDSAVYLCASSLRTGELFFGEGSRLTVL.

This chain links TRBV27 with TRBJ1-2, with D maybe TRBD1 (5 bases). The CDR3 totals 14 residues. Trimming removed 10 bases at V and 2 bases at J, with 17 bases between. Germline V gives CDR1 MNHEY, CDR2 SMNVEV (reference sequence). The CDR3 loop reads CATTALDKNYGYTF. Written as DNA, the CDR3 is TGTGCCACCACGGCGTTGGACAAGAACTATGGCTACACCTTC.

The CDR3 is CASRTQTTGGGRGYTF. CDR3 bases: TGTGCCAGCAGGACTCAGACTACAGGGGGCGGGCGAGGCTACACCTTC. The chain uses TRBV27 and TRBJ1-2; TRBD1 matches 9 bases. This CDR3 has 16 residues. V shed 6 bases, J shed 8 bases, and the junction held 16 bases outside the gene matches. Germline V lookup: CDR1 MNHEY, CDR2 SMNVEV (reference sequence).

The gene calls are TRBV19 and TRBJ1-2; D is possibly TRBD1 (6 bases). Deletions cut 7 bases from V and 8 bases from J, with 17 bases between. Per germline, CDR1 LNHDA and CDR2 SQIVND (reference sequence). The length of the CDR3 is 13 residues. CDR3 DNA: TGTGCCAGTACCTCGTCAGGGGATGGAGGCTACACCTTC. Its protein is CASTSSGDGGYTF.

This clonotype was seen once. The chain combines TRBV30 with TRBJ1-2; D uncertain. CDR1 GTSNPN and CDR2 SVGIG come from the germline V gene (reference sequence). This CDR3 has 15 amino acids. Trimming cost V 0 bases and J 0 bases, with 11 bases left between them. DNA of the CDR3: TGTGCCTGGAGTGTAGTGCACAGAGCTAACTATGGCTACACCTTC. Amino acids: CAWSVVHRANYGYTF.

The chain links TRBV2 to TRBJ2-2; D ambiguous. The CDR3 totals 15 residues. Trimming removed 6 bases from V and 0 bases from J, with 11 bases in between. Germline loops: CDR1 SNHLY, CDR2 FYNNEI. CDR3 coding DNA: TGTGCCAGCAGCAGGACGGATACGAACACCGGGGAGCTGTTTTTT. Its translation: CASSRTDTNTGELFF.

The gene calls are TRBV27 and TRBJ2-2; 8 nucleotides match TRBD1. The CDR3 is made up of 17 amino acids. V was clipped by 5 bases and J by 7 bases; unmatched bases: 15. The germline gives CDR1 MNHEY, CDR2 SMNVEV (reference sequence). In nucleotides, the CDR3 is TGTGCCAGCAGTCGTTTATTTGGACAGGGCGCTTTCGGGGAGCTGTTTTTT. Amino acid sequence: CASSRLFGQGAFGELFF.

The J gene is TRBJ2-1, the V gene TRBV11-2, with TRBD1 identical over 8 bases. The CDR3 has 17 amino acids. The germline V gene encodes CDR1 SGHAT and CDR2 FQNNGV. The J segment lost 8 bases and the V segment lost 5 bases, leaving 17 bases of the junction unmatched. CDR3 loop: CASSLDVDRVLGDEQFF. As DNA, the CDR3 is TGTGCCAGCAGCCTGGACGTGGACAGGGTTTTGGGCGATGAGCAGTTCTTC.

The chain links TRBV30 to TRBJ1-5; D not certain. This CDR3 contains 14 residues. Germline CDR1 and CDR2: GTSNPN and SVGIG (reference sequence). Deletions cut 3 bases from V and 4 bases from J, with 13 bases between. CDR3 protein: CAWSASTTNQPQHF. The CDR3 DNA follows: TGTGCCTGGAGCGCATCGACAACAAATCAGCCCCAGCATTTT.

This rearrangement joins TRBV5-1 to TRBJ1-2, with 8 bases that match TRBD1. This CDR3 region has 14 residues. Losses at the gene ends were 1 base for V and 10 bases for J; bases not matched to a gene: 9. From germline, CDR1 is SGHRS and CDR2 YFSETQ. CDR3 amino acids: CASSLSAGGEDYTF. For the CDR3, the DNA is TGCGCCAGCAGCTTGTCGGCAGGGGGCGAGGACTACACCTTC.

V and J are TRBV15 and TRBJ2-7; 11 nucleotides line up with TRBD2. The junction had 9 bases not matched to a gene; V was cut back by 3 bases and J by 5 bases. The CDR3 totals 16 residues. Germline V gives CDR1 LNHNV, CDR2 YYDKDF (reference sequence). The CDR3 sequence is CATSREVAGGHHEQYF. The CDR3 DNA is TGTGCCACCAGCAGGGAAGTAGCGGGAGGGCACCACGAGCAGTACTTC.